The next 20 T cell receptor beta chains were all read from a single sample in a study of T cell responses to AZD1222 COVID-19 vaccine. Profiled with immunoSEQ multiplex PCR; TCRdb holds only in-frame clones, not every one. The sample includes 150,000 or so clones, around 90% seen only once; the top ten take over 1.1%. Sequencing was performed on peripheral blood, taken on day 0 of AZD1222 vaccination. The receptors derive from an adult in good health.

The chain employs TRBV12-3 or TRBV12-4 and TRBJ1-1; D is unresolved. The ends were cut back, 7 bases at V and 4 bases at J, with 10 bases in the middle. The CDR3 totals 12 residues. The CDR3 bases are TGTGCCAGCACCAAATGGGGCACTGAAGCTTTCTTT. Amino acid sequence: CASTKWGTEAFF.

The chain carries TRBV10-3 and TRBJ2-1; 16 nucleotides agree with TRBD2. Looked up from germline, CDR1 is ENHRY and CDR2 is SYGVKD. CDR3 size: 16 residues. After removal of 2 bases from V and 8 bases from J, the junction contained 3 bases not matched to a gene. The CDR3 DNA reads TGTGCCATCAGTGAGATGGGACTAGCGGGGGGGTATGAGCAGTTCTTC. It yields the protein CAISEMGLAGGYEQFF.

The rearrangement links TRBV15 to TRBJ1-1; tentatively, D is TRBD1 (6 bases). The V and J ends lost 0 bases and 5 bases respectively, with 16 bases between them. This CDR3 contains 16 residues. From germline, CDR1 is LNHNV and CDR2 YYDKDF (reference sequence). The CDR3 loop is CATSRDIPGGGTEAFF. As DNA, the CDR3 is TGTGCCACCAGCAGAGATATTCCCGGAGGGGGAACTGAAGCTTTCTTT.

The chain links TRBV12-3 or TRBV12-4 to TRBJ2-5; D possibly corresponds to TRBD1 (6 bases). The CDR3 has 13 residues. V was shortened by 3 bases and J by 3 bases, with 8 bases between the two germline ends. CDR3 sequence reads: CASSFRGKETQYF. The CDR3 DNA follows: TGTGCCAGCAGTTTCAGGGGTAAAGAGACCCAGTACTTC.

This clone was detected only once. This chain joins TRBV29-1 and TRBJ2-1; tentative D call: TRBD1 (7 bases). V lost 3 bases, J lost 0 bases, and 15 bases lay in between. The CDR3 consists of 16 residues. Germline CDR1 reads SQVTM; CDR2 reads ANQGSEA. The DNA for the CDR3 is TGCAGCGTTGAGGCAGGGGGGACAAGCTCCTACAATGAGCAGTTCTTC. It yields the protein CSVEAGGTSSYNEQFF.

The gene calls are TRBV20-1 and TRBJ1-5; D remains unclear. Germline V gives CDR1 DFQATT, CDR2 SNEGSKA (reference sequence). This CDR3 has 14 amino acids. Trimming shortened V by 3 bases and J by 0 bases, and 9 bases separated the two germline ends. For the CDR3, the DNA is TGCAGTGCTAGTGTAGACTCTAGCAATCAGCCCCAGCATTTT. Translating it yields CSASVDSSNQPQHF.

The rearrangement uses TRBV7-3 and TRBJ2-6; 13 bases are a match to TRBD2. Germline V gives CDR1 SGHTA, CDR2 FQGTGA. After removal of 5 bases from V and 0 bases from J, the junction contained 4 bases not matched to a gene. The CDR3 runs to 18 residues. The DNA of the CDR3 is TGTGCCAGCAGCCTGGGACTAGCGGGGAGCTCTGGGGCCAACGTCCTGACTTTC. It translates to CASSLGLAGSSGANVLTF.

The genes are TRBV11-2 and TRBJ1-5; D unclear. The CDR3 length is 15 residues. Germline CDR1 and CDR2: SGHAT and FQNNGV. Trimming left V 1 base short and J 0 bases short, with 7 bases between. The CDR3 loop is CASSLASYSNQPQHF. DNA for the CDR3: TGTGCCAGCAGCTTAGCCAGTTATAGCAATCAGCCCCAGCATTTT.

The chain joins TRBV7-2 to TRBJ2-1; 10 nucleotides align to TRBD2. This CDR3 comprises 14 residues. Germline V gene data show CDR1 as SGHTA and CDR2 as FQGNSA. Unmatched junction bases numbered 4, after V lost 5 bases and J lost 6 bases. The CDR3 loop is CASSPGLASNEQFF. The CDR3 DNA reads TGTGCCAGCAGCCCGGGACTAGCGAGCAATGAGCAGTTCTTC.

The gene calls are TRBV11-2 and TRBJ2-1; 7 bases map to TRBD2. The CDR3 extends over 16 amino acids. V was pared by 4 bases and J by 4 bases, with 10 bases of the junction left unmatched. Germline CDR1 SGHAT, CDR2 FQNNGV. CDR3 region: CASSSQGVAGYNEQFF. The CDR3 nucleotides are TGTGCCAGCAGCTCCCAAGGAGTAGCGGGTTACAATGAGCAGTTCTTC.

V usage is TRBV12-2 and J usage is TRBJ2-5; TRBD2 is the table's D call and was not checked against the DNA. TRBV12-2 is noted as a pseudogene. The CDR3 spans 17 residues. CDR3 DNA: TGTGCAAGTCGCCTCCCGGGACTAGGGAAGGGCCAAGAGACCCAGTACTTC. This translates into CASRLPGLGKGQETQYF.

The DNA of the CDR3 is TGTGCCAGCAGCTGGGCGGGTCCCACTGAAGCTTTCTTT. It encodes CASSWAGPTEAFF. V and J are TRBV5-6 and TRBJ1-1; D remains ambiguous. V gave up 3 bases and J gave up 4 bases, with 10 bases separating them. The CDR3 sequence is 13 residues long. Looked up from germline, CDR1 is SGHDT and CDR2 is YYEEEE.

The genes are TRBV27 and TRBJ1-2; TRBD1 matches 8 bases. The V gene end was trimmed by 7 bases and the J gene end by 6 bases; junction bases not matched to a gene: 10. Germline CDR1 reads MNHEY; CDR2 reads SMNVEV (reference sequence). This CDR3 is built from 14 residues. Here the CDR3 DNA reads TGTGCCAGCACCCCCTACGGACAGGGAAATGGCTACACCTTC. Encoded protein: CASTPYGQGNGYTF.

The gene calls are TRBV19 and TRBJ2-1, with 8 nucleotides matching TRBD2. The germline V gene encodes CDR1 LNHDA and CDR2 SQIVND (reference sequence). The CDR3 has 14 residues. The trim removed 5 bases at V and 7 bases at J, leaving 7 bases unmatched. The CDR3: CASSLRLAKNEQFF. As DNA, the CDR3 is TGTGCCAGTAGTCTACGACTAGCGAAGAATGAGCAGTTCTTC.

The chain's CDR3 is CASRTGDSYEQYF. The CDR3 region has the DNA TGTGCCAGCAGGACAGGGGACTCCTACGAGCAGTACTTC. V usage is TRBV7-9 and J usage is TRBJ2-7; 8 positions agree with TRBD1. With 6 bases clipped from V and 0 bases from J, the junction kept 1 base outside the gene matches. In germline, CDR1 is SEHNR, CDR2 FQNEAQ (reference sequence). The CDR3 consists of 13 residues. Using reference TRBV7-9 and TRBJ2-7 for the parts outside the CDR3, the full variable domain is DTGVSQNPRHKITKRGQNVTFRCDPISEHNRLYWYRQTLGQGPEFLTYFQNEAQLEKSRLLSDRFSAERPKGSFSTLEIQRTEQGDSAMYLCASRTGDSYEQYFGPGTRLTVT.

The chain combines TRBV19 with TRBJ2-2; TRBD2 agrees at 12 bases. Germline loops: CDR1 LNHDA, CDR2 SQIVND (reference sequence). The CDR3 has 14 residues. Trimming at V came to 9 bases and at J to 5 bases, leaving 4 bases not matched to a gene. CDR3 in amino acids: CASGLAGQTGELFF. The CDR3 nucleotides read TGTGCCAGCGGACTAGCGGGGCAAACCGGGGAGCTGTTTTTT.

The chain couples TRBV15 to TRBJ2-3, with D possibly TRBD2 on 5 matching bases. The CDR3 contains 13 residues. The germline CDR1 and CDR2 sequences are LNHNV and YYDKDF (reference sequence). V lost 3 bases, J lost 9 bases, and 13 bases lay in between. The CDR3 DNA reads TGTGCCACCAGCAGGGGAGAGCTGGGGACGCAGTATTTT. Its protein is CATSRGELGTQYF.

The chain carries TRBV24-1 and TRBJ2-2; possible D gene TRBD1, 5 bases. The germline V gene encodes CDR1 KGHDR and CDR2 SFDVKD. The germline V and J ends were trimmed by 7 bases and 6 bases, with 8 bases remaining between them. The CDR3 has 12 amino acids. CDR3 protein: CATRGVPGELFF. CDR3 bases: TGTGCCACCAGAGGGGTGCCCGGGGAGCTGTTTTTT.

The chain joins TRBV19 to TRBJ2-7; possibly TRBD1 for D (6 bases). V gave up 3 bases and J gave up 5 bases, with 8 bases separating them. Per the germline V gene, CDR1 is LNHDA and CDR2 is SQIVND (reference sequence). The CDR3 consists of 12 residues. The CDR3 DNA reads TGTGCCAGTAGTATTGGGGGCCACGAGCAGTACTTC. This gives the protein CASSIGGHEQYF. The full variable domain, rest sourced from reference TRBV19 and TRBJ2-7, is DGGITQSPKYLFRKEGQNVTLSCEQNLNHDAMYWYRQDPGQGLRLIYYSQIVNDFQKGDIAEGYSVSREKKESFPLTVTSAQKNPTAFYLCASSIGGHEQYFGPGTRLTVT.

The chain has TRBV18 and TRBJ2-1; D is ambiguous. The CDR3 covers 16 residues. Germline lookup yields CDR1 KGHSH and CDR2 LQKENI. V was trimmed by 3 bases and J by 1 base, leaving 13 bases between them. This CDR3 reads CASSPLPQNSYNEQFF. The DNA for the CDR3 is TGTGCCAGCTCACCCCTTCCACAGAATTCCTACAATGAGCAGTTCTTC.